This paragraph reports one T cell receptor (beta chain). The cohort's ophthalmopathy patients, a group with duration under 3 months, had a Clinical Activity Score of at least 3 and a NOSPECS grade of at least 4. Diagnosing involved the use of clinical symptoms, serum thyroxine and TRAb, thyroid ultrasound and orbital computed tomography. Fresh peripheral blood, around 9.3 ml, was the source of the PBMCs. RNA transcripts served as the template for amplifying TCR beta CDR3 regions. First-round RT-PCR with HTBI primers amplified the TCR CDR3 region. MiXCR, applied by TCRdb to the multiplex PCR reads, yields one record per CDR3 protein. Among 550,000 to 700,000 distinct CDR3 sequences listed, around 15% were seen once. The data stem from a study of T cells in Graves' hyperthyroidism and ophthalmopathy. Sequences were obtained from blood. This clonotype was obtained from a woman between 35 and 50 years old with Graves' ophthalmopathy.

CDR3 nucleotides: TGTGCTAGTGGACCGACAGGGGGCGGAACAGATACGCAGTATTTT. Its translation: CASGPTGGGTDTQYF. J is TRBJ2-3 and V is TRBV12-5; 10 bases agree with TRBD1. The CDR3 spans 15 residues. Trimming removed 6 bases from V and 3 bases from J; junction bases left unmatched: 6. Germline values: CDR1 LGHNT, CDR2 FRNRAP.